This T cell receptor beta chain was recorded in a study of blood T cell repertoires in COVID-19. About the study: Both acute and convalescent COVID-19 samples were obtained from the United States, Italy and Spain. T cells, B-cell-depleted T cells, or PBMCs supplied cDNA or gDNA.

Per the study methods: Counts of nucleated cells, estimated from reference gene primer amplification, were obtained. The data were produced by immunoSEQ multiplex PCR, yet TCRdb's version contains in-frame clones alone and is incomplete. The V and J calls and the clone size are those of that table, but D and trimming were determined from the DNA. In the table there are 50,000 to 60,000 clones, more than 90% of which are singletons. This CDR3 comprises 16 residues. Germline V gene lookup returns CDR1 SEHNR and CDR2 FQNEAQ (reference sequence). J gave up 5 bases and V 3 bases, and 11 bases lay outside the gene matches.

Sequencing was done on a sample of peripheral blood. The chain carries TRBV7-9 and TRBJ2-3; 7 bases match TRBD2. The sequence derives from a woman of 80 years or more with acute or convalescent COVID-19. The CDR3 reads CASSFSQVGGGDTQYF. Written as DNA, the CDR3 is TGTGCCAGCAGCTTTTCCCAGGTTGGCGGGGGAGATACGCAGTATTTT.